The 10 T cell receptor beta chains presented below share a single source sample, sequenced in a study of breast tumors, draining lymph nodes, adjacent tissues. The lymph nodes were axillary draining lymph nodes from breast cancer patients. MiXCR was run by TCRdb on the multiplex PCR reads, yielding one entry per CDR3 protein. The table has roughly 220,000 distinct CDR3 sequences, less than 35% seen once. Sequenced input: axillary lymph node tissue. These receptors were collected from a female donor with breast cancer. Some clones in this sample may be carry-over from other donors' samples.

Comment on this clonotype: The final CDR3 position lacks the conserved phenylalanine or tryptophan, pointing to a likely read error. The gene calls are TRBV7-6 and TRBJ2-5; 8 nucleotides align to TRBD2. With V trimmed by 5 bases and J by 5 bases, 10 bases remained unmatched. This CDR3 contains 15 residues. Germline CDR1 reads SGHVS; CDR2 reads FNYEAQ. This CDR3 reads CASSIAGGEGETQYL. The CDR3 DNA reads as TGTGCCAGCAGCATCGCGGGGGGCGAAGGGGAGACCCAGTACCTT.

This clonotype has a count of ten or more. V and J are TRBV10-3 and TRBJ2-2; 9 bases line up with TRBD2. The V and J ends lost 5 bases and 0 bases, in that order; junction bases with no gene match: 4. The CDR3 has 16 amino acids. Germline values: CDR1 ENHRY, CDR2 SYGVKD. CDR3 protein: CAISLASGTNTGELFF. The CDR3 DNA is TGTGCCATCAGTCTCGCTAGCGGGACGAACACCGGGGAGCTGTTTTTT.

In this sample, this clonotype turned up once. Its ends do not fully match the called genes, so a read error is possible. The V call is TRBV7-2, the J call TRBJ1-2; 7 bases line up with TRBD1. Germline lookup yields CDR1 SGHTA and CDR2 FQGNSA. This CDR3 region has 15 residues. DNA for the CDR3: TGCGCCAGCAGTTACGCGGACAGGAAGGCCTATGGCTACACCTTC. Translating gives CASSYADRKAYGYTF.

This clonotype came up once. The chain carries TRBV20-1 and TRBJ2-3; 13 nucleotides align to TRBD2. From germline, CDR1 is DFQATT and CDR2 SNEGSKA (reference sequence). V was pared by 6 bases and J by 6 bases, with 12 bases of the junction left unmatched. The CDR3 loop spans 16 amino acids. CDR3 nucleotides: TGCAGTGCGCGAGGGGTGACTAGCGGGGGGTCGGATACGCAGTATTTT. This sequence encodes CSARGVTSGGSDTQYF.

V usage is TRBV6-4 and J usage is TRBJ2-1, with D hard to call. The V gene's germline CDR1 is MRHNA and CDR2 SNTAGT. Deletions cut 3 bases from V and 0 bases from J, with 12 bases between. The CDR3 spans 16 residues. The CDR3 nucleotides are TGTGCCAGCAGTGATTCTACCAAGGGCTCCTACAATGAGCAGTTCTTC. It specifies CASSDSTKGSYNEQFF.

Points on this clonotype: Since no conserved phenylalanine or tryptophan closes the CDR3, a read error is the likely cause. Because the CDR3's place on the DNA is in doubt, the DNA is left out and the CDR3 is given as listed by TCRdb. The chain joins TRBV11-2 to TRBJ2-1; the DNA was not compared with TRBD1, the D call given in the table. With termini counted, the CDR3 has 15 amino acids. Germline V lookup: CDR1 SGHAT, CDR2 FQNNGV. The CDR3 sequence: CASSLAREPPTSSTL.

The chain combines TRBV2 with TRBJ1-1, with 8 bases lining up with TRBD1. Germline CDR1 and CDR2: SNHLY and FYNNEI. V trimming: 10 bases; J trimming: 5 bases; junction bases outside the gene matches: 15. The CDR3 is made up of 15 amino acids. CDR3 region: CANRGQAGGWTEAFF. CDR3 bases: TGTGCCAACAGGGGACAGGCTGGAGGATGGACTGAAGCTTTCTTT.

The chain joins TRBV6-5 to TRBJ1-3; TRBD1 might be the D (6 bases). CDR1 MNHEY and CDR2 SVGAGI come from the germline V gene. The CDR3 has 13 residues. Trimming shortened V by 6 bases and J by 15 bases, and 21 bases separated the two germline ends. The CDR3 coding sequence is TGTGCCAGCAGAGTACAACAGTCGGGGGGCCAATATTTT. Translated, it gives CASRVQQSGGQYF.

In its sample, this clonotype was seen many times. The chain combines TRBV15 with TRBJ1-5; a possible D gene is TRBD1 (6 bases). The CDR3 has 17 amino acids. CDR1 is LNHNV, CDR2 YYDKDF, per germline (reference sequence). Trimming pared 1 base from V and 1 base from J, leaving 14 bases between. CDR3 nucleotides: TGTGCCACCAGCAGAGCCACAGGGATAAGGAGCAATCAGCCCCAGCATTTT. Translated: CATSRATGIRSNQPQHF.

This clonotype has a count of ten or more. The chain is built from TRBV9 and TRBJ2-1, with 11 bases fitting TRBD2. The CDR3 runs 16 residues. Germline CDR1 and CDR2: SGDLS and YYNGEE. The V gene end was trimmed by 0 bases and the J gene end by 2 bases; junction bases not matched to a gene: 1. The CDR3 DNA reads TGTGCCAGCAGCGTAGCACTAGCGGGGGCCTACAATGAGCAGTTCTTC. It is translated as CASSVALAGAYNEQFF.